Detailed here is one TCR beta chain. Its antigen is still unknown. No quality values exist for individual bases; no much larger clone is one base distant. The sample belongs to a study of response to subunit inactivated influenza vaccine (dated by TCRdb to 2016 to 2018). The study in broad terms: Deep quantitative T cell receptor repertoire profiling was used in the study to track responses to a trivalent subunit inactivated influenza vaccine.

What the work shows at the level of the full study, not this receptor alone: It was suggested by the authors that each seasonal influenza vaccination may recruit only a limited number of new T cells.

Library prep was done by RT-PCR. Reads for this sample came from an Illumina HiSeq 2500. The raw public data were reprocessed by TCRdb itself: fastp quality trimming at Q25, MiXCR clonotype calling, in-frame beta chains only. Identical CDR3 proteins give one entry, which carries the most common genes and DNA. The sample data list about 780,000 distinct CDR3 sequences, and approximately 17% of these were observed just once. Approximately 11% of the sample rests with the top ten. A distance of 12 bases separates the germline ends of V and J, which lose 0 bases and 4 bases respectively. The CDR3 goes from the cysteine to the phenylalanine over 15 residues. The only DNA kept is the CDR3, 45 bases in frame from the first base. CDR1 and CDR2 are read off the germline V gene as SGHVS and FQNEAQ.

Specimen: PBMCs from blood, collected roughly 5 days after vaccination. The clonotype originates from a man aged 45 to 65 who received an inactivated influenza vaccine. Donor details come from another sample of the same person, matched by shared clones. Recombination joined TRBV7-8 with TRBJ2-5; perhaps TRBD1 is the D gene, with 6 bases matching. The CDR3 region reads CASSLAGAPPETQYF. The DNA sequence is TGTGCCAGCAGCTTAGCGGGGGCCCCTCCAGAGACCCAGTACTTC. Extended through the reference TRBV7-8 and TRBJ2-5 proteins, this CDR3 yields the full variable domain: GAGVSQSPRYKVAKRGQDVALRCDPISGHVSLFWYQQALGQGPEFLTYFQNEAQLDKSGLPSDRFFAERPEGSVSTLKIQRTQQEDSAVYLCASSLAGAPPETQYFGPGTRLLVL.